The rows below give T cell receptor beta chains drawn from one sample of a study of human T cells and chemical hapten exposure. TCRdb used MiXCR to reprocess the RACE reads, holding one entry per CDR3 protein. The sample lists 50,000 to 60,000 distinct CDR3 sequences, around 12% occurring once. Here the sequenced sample was whole blood, taken in connection with sensitization to the hapten diphenylcyclopropenone (DPC). Source of these receptors: a man aged 25-40 years with alopecia areata. Some clones in this sample may be carry-over from other donors' samples. CDR3s include the opening cysteine and the closing phenylalanine or tryptophan. The D gene is left open where the match is weak. A clone size is listed for some rows: how often the clone was seen (once, few, many), or a class if it is expanded.

d_call clone_size j_call v_call cdr3_aa cdr3_nt
. . TRBJ2-4 TRBV5-6 CASSLGPAKNIQYF TGTGCCAGCAGCTTGGGCCCAGCCAAAAACATTCAGTACTTC
. many TRBJ2-3 TRBV5-4 CASSLEGGTDTQYF TGTGCCAGCAGCTTGGAGGGCGGCACAGATACGCAGTATTTT
TRBD2 few TRBJ2-3 TRBV12-3/TRBV12-4 CASSFRSSGGITDTQYF TGTGCCAGCAGTTTCCGATCTAGCGGGGGGATCACAGATACGCAGTATTTT
TRBD2 few TRBJ2-3 TRBV20-1 CSAIGGGYSTDTQYF TGCAGTGCTATCGGCGGGGGGTACTCCACAGATACGCAGTATTTT
TRBD1 . TRBJ2-1 TRBV5-1 CASSPRDRVYNEQFF TGCGCCAGCAGCCCCCGGGACAGGGTCTACAATGAGCAGTTCTTC
. few TRBJ2-1 TRBV29-1 CSVGGVDEQFF TGCAGCGTAGGAGGGGTCGATGAGCAGTTCTTC
. few TRBJ1-5 TRBV7-2 CASSQARATHNQPQHF TGTGCCAGCAGCCAAGCCAGGGCAACCCACAATCAGCCCCAGCATTTT
. . TRBJ1-2 TRBV6-5 CASSYWERIGYTF TGTGCCAGCAGTTATTGGGAGCGCATCGGCTACACCTTC
. many TRBJ1-1 TRBV2 CASISGSLNTEAFF TGTGCCAGCATAAGTGGCAGTTTGAACACTGAAGCTTTCTTT
TRBD2 few TRBJ2-5 TRBV5-1 CASRLGPRREETQYF TGCGCCAGCAGACTGGGACCCAGGCGGGAGGAGACCCAGTACTTC
TRBD2 once TRBJ2-5 TRBV10-3 CAIGGTSGVETQYF TGTGCCATCGGCGGGACTAGCGGGGTGGAGACCCAGTACTTC
TRBD1 . TRBJ1-2 TRBV11-2 CASSLGGGTGLWYGYTF TGTGCCAGCAGCTTGGGAGGCGGGACAGGCTTATGGTATGGCTACACCTTC
. . TRBJ2-7 TRBV28 CASRSGYEQYF TGTGCCAGCAGATCAGGGTACGAGCAGTACTTC
. few TRBJ2-2 TRBV2 CASRIAGNTGELFF TGTGCCAGCCGAATCGCGGGGAACACCGGGGAGCTGTTTTTT
TRBD1 . TRBJ2-7 TRBV29-1 CSVESGQAGQYF TGCAGCGTTGAGAGTGGACAGGCGGGGCAGTACTTC
. . TRBJ2-1 TRBV7-9 CASSLAGAVYNEQFF TGTGCCAGCAGCTTAGCGGGGGCCGTCTACAATGAGCAGTTCTTC
. . TRBJ2-5 TRBV7-2 CASSLGDRETQYF TGTGCCAGCAGCTTAGGAGACCGCGAGACCCAGTACTTC
TRBD1 . TRBJ2-7 TRBV28 CASSSGTGGPYEQYF TGTGCCAGCAGCTCCGGGACAGGGGGACCTTACGAGCAGTACTTC
. . TRBJ2-1 TRBV21-1 CASSKALYLAGGLNEQFF TGTGCCAGCAGCAAAGCGCTCTACTTAGCGGGGGGATTAAATGAGCAGTTCTTC